This T cell receptor beta chain was recovered during a study of blood T cell repertoires in COVID-19. As for the study in general: The study drew acute and convalescent COVID-19 samples from the United States, Italy and Spain. PBMCs, B-cell-depleted T cells, or T cells provided the cDNA or gDNA that made up the material.

Authors' analysis steps: Reference gene primer amplification gave estimated nucleated cell counts. Assay: immunoSEQ multiplex PCR; the TCRdb copy retains only in-frame clones and omits some. For V, J and clone size, that table is used; D and trimming come from the DNA. The table has about 300,000 clones, 86% seen once. Sequencing was performed on peripheral blood. This receptor was identified in a woman aged 50 to 60 with acute or convalescent COVID-19.

CDR3 protein: CASSYTSGAPFQGEQYF. The DNA of the CDR3 is TGTGCCAGCAGTTACACTAGCGGGGCCCCATTTCAGGGGGAGCAGTACTTC. V gene TRBV28 combines with J gene TRBJ2-7, with TRBD2 matching over 10 bases. The V segment lost 4 bases and the J segment 7 bases; nucleotides outside the gene matches: 16. The germline gives CDR1 MDHEN, CDR2 SYDVKM. The CDR3 has 17 residues.